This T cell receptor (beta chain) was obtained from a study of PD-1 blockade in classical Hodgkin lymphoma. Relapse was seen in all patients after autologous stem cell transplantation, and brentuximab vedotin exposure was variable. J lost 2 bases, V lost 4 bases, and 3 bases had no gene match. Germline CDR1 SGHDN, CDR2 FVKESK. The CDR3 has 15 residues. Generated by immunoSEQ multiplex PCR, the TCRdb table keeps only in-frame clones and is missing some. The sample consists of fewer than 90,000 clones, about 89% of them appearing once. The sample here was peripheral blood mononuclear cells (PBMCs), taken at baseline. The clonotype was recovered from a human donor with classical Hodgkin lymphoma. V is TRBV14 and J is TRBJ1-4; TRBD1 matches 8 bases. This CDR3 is CASSPRQGTNEKLFF. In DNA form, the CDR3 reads TGTGCCAGCAGCCCCCGACAGGGGACTAATGAAAAACTGTTTTTT. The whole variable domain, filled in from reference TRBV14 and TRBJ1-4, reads EAGVTQFPSHSVIEKGQTVTLRCDPISGHDNLYWYRRVMGKEIKFLLHFVKESKQDESGMPNNRFLAERTGGTYSTLKVQPAELEDSGVYFCASSPRQGTNEKLFFGSGTQLSVL.